The 26 T cell receptor beta chains listed next were all sequenced from one sample in a study of T cells in women clearing cervical HPV infection listed by TCRdb under 2018. The method was the immunoSEQ multiplex PCR assay. The source is immuneACCESS, and TCRdb retained only in-frame sequences with V and J called. Part of the clones is not carried over; for the studies checked, unresolved V genes explain less than half of this, and the remainder is unexplained. This sample's records show approximately 35,000 clones. The top ten clonotypes cover 7.8% of the sample. The sequenced sample was blood buffy coat. All receptors come from a woman between 18 and 75 years old with a cervical HPV16 infection that either progressed to CIN3+ or cleared (not recorded which).

CDR3 bases read: TGTGCCAGCAGCTTAGGGATTAGCTCAAACAATGAG. It codes for CASSLGISSNNE. From start to end, the CDR3 is CASSLGISSNNEQFF. V is TRBV7-2 and J is TRBJ2-1; D is ambiguous. The CDR3 goes on 3 residues after the read ends, and that part is filled in from the germline J gene. The V end lost 1 base, the J end lost 5 bases, and 12 bases lay between the germline ends. This CDR3 has 15 residues. CDR1 and CDR2 from the germline V gene are SGHTA and FQGNSA.

Concerning this clone itself: Read sequence stops 3 residues before the CDR3 end, and the germline J gene provides the missing end. This chain links TRBV19 with TRBJ1-6; 8 positions agree with TRBD1. V lost 5 bases, J lost 5 bases, and 5 bases stayed unmatched. The CDR3 length is 15 residues. CDR1 LNHDA and CDR2 SQIVND come from the germline V gene (reference sequence). The CDR3 sequence: CASSPGTGNNSPLHF. The DNA read from the CDR3 is TGTGCCAGTAGTCCAGGGACAGGAAATAATTCACCC. Using reference TRBV19 and TRBJ1-6 for the parts outside the CDR3, the full variable domain is DGGITQSPKYLFRKEGQNVTLSCEQNLNHDAMYWYRQDPGQGLRLIYYSQIVNDFQKGDIAEGYSVSREKKESFPLTVTSAQKNPTAFYLCASSPGTGNNSPLHFGNGTRLTVT.

In regard to this clone: Read data end 3 residues before the CDR3 end; the end is taken from the germline J gene. V and J are TRBV29-1 and TRBJ1-1; perhaps TRBD1 as D (5 bases). The CDR3 contains 12 residues. CDR1 is SQVTM, CDR2 ANQGSEA, per germline. Trimming took off 3 bases at V and 5 bases at J, with 10 bases between the two ends. The CDR3 loop reads CSVDGGGTEAFF. The part of the CDR3 DNA that was read is TGCAGCGTTGACGGGGGAGGGACTGAA.

Notes on this clone: The read ends 3 residues before the CDR3 terminus; that terminus is restored from the germline J gene. V and J are TRBV5-1 and TRBJ2-1, with D perhaps TRBD2 (7 bases). Trimming stripped 0 bases from V and 2 bases from J, with 12 bases between. CDR3 length: 16 amino acids. The germline gives CDR1 SGHRS, CDR2 YFSETQ. CDR3 DNA, as far as it was read: TGCGCCAGCAGCTTGGAAATCGGGGGGCCCTACAATGAG. It encodes CASSLEIGGPYNE. The CDR3 in full is CASSLEIGGPYNEQFF.

Notes on this clone: The read gets to within 3 residues of the CDR3 end, and the germline J gene fills in the rest. The chain couples TRBV5-1 to TRBJ2-3, with 7 positions matching TRBD1. Germline trimming cut 3 bases from V and 2 bases from J; bases unmatched to any gene: 15. Per the germline V gene, CDR1 is SGHRS and CDR2 is YFSETQ. The CDR3 has 18 residues. CDR3 DNA, as far as it was read: TGCGCCAGCAGCTACCCCTCCTTACAGGGGTCCACCACAGATACG. It specifies CASSYPSLQGSTTDT. The complete CDR3 protein is CASSYPSLQGSTTDTQYF.

About this clone itself: The sequence runs out 3 residues before the end of the CDR3; the remainder is reconstructed from the germline J gene. The chain combines TRBV19 with TRBJ2-1; D gene unclear. This CDR3 has 14 residues. CDR1 LNHDA and CDR2 SQIVND come from the germline V gene (reference sequence). V lost 5 bases and J 3 bases, leaving 11 bases between the germline ends. This CDR3 is CASSRQRNYNEQFF. The CDR3 bases that were read are TGTGCCAGTAGTCGTCAGAGAAACTACAATGAG.

On this clone itself: The read falls 3 residues short of the CDR3 end, and the missing part is taken from the germline J gene. The chain uses TRBV20-1 and TRBJ2-1; 9 bases align to TRBD2. This CDR3 has 17 residues. Germline V lookup: CDR1 DFQATT, CDR2 SNEGSKA (reference sequence). The junction had 15 bases not matched to a gene; V was cut back by 0 bases and J by 9 bases. Partial CDR3 DNA: TGCAGTGCTAGAGAACAGGCGGGGGGGCCGATTTACGGTGAG. Protein sequence: CSAREQAGGPIYGE. The complete CDR3 sequence is CSAREQAGGPIYGEQFF.

Points on this clone: Read coverage stops 3 residues before the CDR3 terminus; the germline J gene supplies the remainder. This chain joins TRBV29-1 and TRBJ1-2; D gene unclear. The CDR3 consists of 8 residues. CDR1 is SQVTM and CDR2 is ANQGSEA in the germline V gene. The CDR3 bases that were read are TGCAGCGAGCACGAC. This translates into CSEHD. The full CDR3 sequence reads CSEHDYTF. Supplemented by reference TRBV29-1 and TRBJ1-2, the full variable domain reads SAVISQKPSRDICQRGTSLTIQCQVDSQVTMMFWYRQQPGQSLTLIATANQGSEATYESGFVIDKFPISRPNLTFSTLTVSNMSPEDSSIYLCSEHDYTFGSGTRLTVV.

As concerns this clone: Read sequence stops 3 residues before the CDR3 end, and the germline J gene provides the missing end. The same CDR3 arises from other DNA sequences in this sample as well. The chain joins TRBV14 to TRBJ1-2; 11 nucleotides align to TRBD1. The CDR3 length is 14 residues. The germline gives CDR1 SGHDN, CDR2 FVKESK. J was trimmed by 7 bases and V by 4 bases; bases with no gene match: 5. CDR3 residues: CASSRRTGGFGYTF. CDR3 bases read: TGTGCCAGCAGCCGAAGGACAGGGGGCTTTGGC.

The sequenced CDR3 bases are TGTGCCTACGAAGCGGCGGGCGAG. Encoded protein: CAYEAAGE. The complete CDR3 reads CAYEAAGEQYF. V and J are TRBV2 and TRBJ2-7; maybe TRBD2 (5 bases). The CDR3 is cut off 3 residues early in the read; its end comes from the germline J gene. Germline V lookup: CDR1 SNHLY, CDR2 FYNNEI. V was clipped by 11 bases and J by 6 bases, with 14 bases between them. CDR3 length: 11 residues.

On this clone: The read finishes 3 residues shy of the CDR3 end, and the germline J gene is used to complete it. The chain employs TRBV7-2 and TRBJ2-2; 10 nucleotides match TRBD2. The CDR3 contains 14 residues. Germline trimming cut 5 bases from V and 8 bases from J; bases unmatched to any gene: 5. Per germline, CDR1 SGHTA and CDR2 FQGNSA. CDR3 residues: CASSLGGLAGELFF. The sequenced CDR3 bases are TGTGCCAGCAGCCTGGGGGGACTAGCGGGGGAG.

In regard to this clone: The read falls 3 residues short of the CDR3 end, and the missing part is taken from the germline J gene. J is TRBJ1-6 and V is TRBV19; D uncertain. Germline V gene lookup returns CDR1 LNHDA and CDR2 SQIVND (reference sequence). The CDR3 loop spans 14 amino acids. With 7 bases removed from V and 8 bases from J, the gap between germline ends came to 15 bases. CDR3 bases read: TGTGCCAGTACCCATCGGAGGGCTGATTCACCC. This gives the protein CASTHRRADSP. The entire CDR3 protein reads CASTHRRADSPLHF.

Comment on this clone: The read falls 3 residues short of the CDR3 end, and the missing part is taken from the germline J gene. The V call is TRBV20-1, the J call TRBJ1-4; 9 bases agree with TRBD1. The CDR3 contains 14 residues. CDR1 is DFQATT and CDR2 is SNEGSKA in the germline V gene (reference sequence). V shed 5 bases, J shed 7 bases, and the junction held 8 bases outside the gene matches. CDR3 residues: CSALPGQGSEKLFF. Partial CDR3 DNA: TGCAGTGCTTTACCGGGACAGGGTAGTGAAAAA.

About this clone: The read halts 3 residues ahead of the CDR3 end, with the missing end drawn from the germline J gene. The rearrangement links TRBV10-3 to TRBJ2-3, with TRBD2 matching over 7 bases. V lost 4 bases to trimming and J lost 4 bases; unmatched junction nucleotides: 17. Germline V gives CDR1 ENHRY, CDR2 SYGVKD. The CDR3 contains 18 residues. CDR3 sequence reads: CAISVTSGTSLTPDTQYF. The part of the CDR3 DNA that was read is TGTGCCATCAGTGTAACCAGCGGGACTTCATTGACCCCAGATACG.

The CDR3 loop is CASSILAGESYDYTF. The part of the CDR3 DNA that was read is TGTGCCAGTAGTATACTAGCGGGAGAGTCCTACGAC. The chain combines TRBV19 with TRBJ1-2; D not certain. The CDR3 is cut off 3 residues early in the read; its end comes from the germline J gene. The CDR3 contains 15 residues. Germline loops: CDR1 LNHDA, CDR2 SQIVND (reference sequence).

The sequenced part of the CDR3 DNA is TGTGCCAGTTGGGACAGCCCCTACGAG. The encoded protein is CASWDSPYE. The whole CDR3 region reads CASWDSPYEQYF. The V gene is TRBV2, the J gene TRBJ2-7, with 7 bases lining up with TRBD1. Sequencing ends 3 residues short of the CDR3 end; the germline J gene provides the rest. The CDR3 consists of 12 residues. V was pared by 9 bases and J by 2 bases, with 4 bases of the junction left unmatched. Germline V CDR1 and CDR2: SNHLY, FYNNEI.

Points on this clone: The CDR3 end falls 3 residues outside the read, so it is completed with the germline J gene. This chain uses TRBV28 with TRBJ1-5; D not certain. Germline CDR1 is MDHEN and CDR2 is SYDVKM. The CDR3 spans 16 residues. The V end lost 4 bases, the J end lost 2 bases, and 15 bases lay between the germline ends. Here the CDR3 reads CASSYGNHRGNQPQHF. The sequenced CDR3 bases are TGTGCCAGCAGTTACGGTAACCATAGGGGCAATCAGCCC.

CDR3: CAWRQPGTGELFF. The part of the CDR3 DNA that was read is TGTGCCTGGCGCCAACCAGGTACCGGGGAG. The chain couples TRBV30 to TRBJ2-2; D gene uncertain. Read data end 3 residues before the CDR3 end; the end is taken from the germline J gene. With 5 bases removed from V and 5 bases from J, the gap between germline ends came to 12 bases. The CDR3 sequence is 13 residues long. Germline CDR1 is GTSNPN and CDR2 is SVGIG (reference sequence).

The CDR3 loop reads CSARLAGVDTQYF. The sequenced part of the CDR3 DNA is TGCAGTGCTAGACTAGCGGGAGTCGATACG. The genes are TRBV20-1 and TRBJ2-3; 10 bases fit TRBD2. Read sequence stops 3 residues before the CDR3 end, and the germline J gene provides the missing end. There are 13 residues in the CDR3. Germline loops: CDR1 DFQATT, CDR2 SNEGSKA (reference sequence). With V trimmed by 2 bases and J by 6 bases, 2 bases remained unmatched.

In regard to this clone: The CDR3 end is not reached by the read, which stops 3 residues before it; the germline J gene fills it in. V usage is TRBV7-2 and J usage is TRBJ1-2; weak D call: TRBD1 (5 bases). The germline CDR1 and CDR2 sequences are SGHTA and FQGNSA. There are 15 residues in the CDR3. The part of the CDR3 DNA that was read is TGTGCCAGCAGCTCCCCGGGACTAGTCACAGATACC. It is translated as CASSSPGLVTDT. The whole CDR3 sequence reads CASSSPGLVTDTYTF.

A remark on this clone: Read coverage stops 3 residues before the CDR3 terminus; the germline J gene supplies the remainder. The chain links TRBV20-1 to TRBJ2-5; a possible D gene is TRBD1 (6 bases). This CDR3 is 14 amino acids long. CDR1 is DFQATT and CDR2 is SNEGSKA in the germline V gene (reference sequence). Trimming took 4 bases from V and 5 from J, leaving 17 bases between them. CDR3 region: CSAKESTGLETQYF. The part of the CDR3 DNA that was read is TGCAGTGCTAAAGAAAGTACAGGGCTGGAGACC.

As concerns this clone: The CDR3 goes on 3 residues after the read ends, and that part is filled in from the germline J gene. The gene calls are TRBV20-1 and TRBJ1-6, with 7 bases matching TRBD1. The CDR3 has 16 amino acids. V lost 0 bases and J lost 8; bases outside the gene matches: 10. Germline V gene data show CDR1 as DFQATT and CDR2 as SNEGSKA (reference sequence). CDR3 loop: CSARDAGDSRYSPLHF. CDR3 DNA, as far as it was read: TGCAGTGCTAGAGATGCCGGGGACAGTCGGTATTCACCC.

Remarks on this clone: The CDR3 goes on 3 residues after the read ends, and that part is filled in from the germline J gene. V is TRBV30 and J is TRBJ1-3; the match to TRBD1 covers 8 bases. CDR3 length: 13 residues. Germline trimming cut 2 bases from V and 7 bases from J; bases unmatched to any gene: 4. CDR1 and CDR2 (germline): GTSNPN, SVGIG (reference sequence). The CDR3 DNA, read in part, is TGTGCCTGGAGTCGGACAGGGAGGAACACC. It specifies CAWSRTGRNT. The CDR3 as a whole reads CAWSRTGRNTIYF.

As concerns this clone: The read ends 3 residues early relative to the CDR3; the germline J gene fills the gap. The chain employs TRBV4-1 and TRBJ1-1; D perhaps matches TRBD1 (5 bases). The V gene lost 0 bases and the J gene lost 0 bases, with 5 bases spanning the gap. This CDR3 is built from 14 residues. Germline values: CDR1 MGHRA, CDR2 YSYEKL. CDR3 DNA (partial): TGCGCCAGCAGCCAAGACAGGGTGAACACTGAA. This codes for CASSQDRVNTE. The full CDR3 reads CASSQDRVNTEAFF.

Incomplete CDR3 DNA: TGTGCCAGCAGTGCCCTCGGTACGAGCTCCTACGAG. Translation gives CASSALGTSSYE. The complete CDR3 reads CASSALGTSSYEQYF. The chain has TRBV28 and TRBJ2-7; D gene ambiguous. The CDR3 end is not reached by the read, which stops 3 residues before it; the germline J gene fills it in. The CDR3 sequence is 15 residues long. The V end was cut by 5 bases, the J end by 0 bases, with 14 bases between. CDR1 and CDR2 from the germline V gene are MDHEN and SYDVKM.

The CDR3 protein is CASSFPGGTETYTF. Incomplete CDR3 DNA: TGTGCCAGCAGCTTCCCTGGGGGGACAGAGACC. The rearrangement uses TRBV7-9 and TRBJ1-2; TRBD1 matches 7 bases. The CDR3 end falls 3 residues outside the read, so it is completed with the germline J gene. The CDR3 sequence is 14 residues long. CDR1 and CDR2 (germline): SEHNR, FQNEAQ (reference sequence).